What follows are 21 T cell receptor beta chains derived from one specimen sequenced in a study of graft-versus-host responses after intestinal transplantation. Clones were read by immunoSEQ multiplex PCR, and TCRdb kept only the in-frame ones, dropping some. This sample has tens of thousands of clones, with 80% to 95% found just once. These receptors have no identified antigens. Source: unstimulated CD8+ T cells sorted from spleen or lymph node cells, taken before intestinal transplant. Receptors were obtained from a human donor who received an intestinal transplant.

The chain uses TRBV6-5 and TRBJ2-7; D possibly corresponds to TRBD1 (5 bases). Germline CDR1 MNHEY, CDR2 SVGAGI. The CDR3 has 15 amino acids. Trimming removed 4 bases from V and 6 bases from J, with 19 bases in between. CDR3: CASSSQDPSTTEQYF. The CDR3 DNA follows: TGTGCCAGCAGTTCACAGGATCCTTCTACCACCGAGCAGTACTTC.

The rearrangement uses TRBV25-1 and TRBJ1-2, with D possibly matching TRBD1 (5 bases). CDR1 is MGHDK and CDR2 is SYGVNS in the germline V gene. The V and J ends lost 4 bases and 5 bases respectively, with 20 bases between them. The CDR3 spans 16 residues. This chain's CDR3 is CASSGPTPGPGYGYTF. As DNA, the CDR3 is TGTGCCAGCAGTGGTCCGACCCCGGGCCCAGGGTATGGCTACACCTTC.

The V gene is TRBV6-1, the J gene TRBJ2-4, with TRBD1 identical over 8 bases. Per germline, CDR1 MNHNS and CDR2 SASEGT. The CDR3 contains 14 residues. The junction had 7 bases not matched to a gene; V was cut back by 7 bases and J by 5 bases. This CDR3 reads CASKFIQGENIQYF. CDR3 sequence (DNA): TGTGCCAGCAAGTTCATACAGGGGGAAAACATTCAGTACTTC.

CDR3 nucleotides: TGTGCCAGCAGCACAGGGTACGGTCAGCCCCAGCATTTT. The encoded protein is CASSTGYGQPQHF. The V and J genes are TRBV5-6 and TRBJ1-5; TRBD1 is a possible D gene (6 bases). The germline gives CDR1 SGHDT, CDR2 YYEEEE. Deletions cut 4 bases from V and 6 bases from J, with 11 bases between. The CDR3 covers 13 residues.

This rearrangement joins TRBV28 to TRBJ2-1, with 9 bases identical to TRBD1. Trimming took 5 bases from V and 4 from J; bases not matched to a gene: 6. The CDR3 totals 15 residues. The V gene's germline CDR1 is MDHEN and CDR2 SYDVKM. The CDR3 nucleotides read TGTGCCAGCAGTCCCAAGGGACAGGGATACAATGAGCAGTTCTTC. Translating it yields CASSPKGQGYNEQFF.

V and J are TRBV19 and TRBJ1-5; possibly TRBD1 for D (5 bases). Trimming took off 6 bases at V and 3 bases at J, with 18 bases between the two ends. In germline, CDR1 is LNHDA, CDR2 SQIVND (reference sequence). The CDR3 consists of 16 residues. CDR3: CASSIQPGLNNQPQHF. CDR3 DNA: TGTGCCAGTAGCATCCAACCGGGACTGAACAATCAGCCCCAGCATTTT.

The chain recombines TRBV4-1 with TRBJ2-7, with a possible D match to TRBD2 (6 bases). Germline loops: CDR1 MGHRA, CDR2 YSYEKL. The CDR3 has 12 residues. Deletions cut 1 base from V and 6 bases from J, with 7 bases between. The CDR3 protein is CASSQVGLEQYF. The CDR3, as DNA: TGCGCCAGCAGCCAAGTGGGACTCGAGCAGTACTTC.

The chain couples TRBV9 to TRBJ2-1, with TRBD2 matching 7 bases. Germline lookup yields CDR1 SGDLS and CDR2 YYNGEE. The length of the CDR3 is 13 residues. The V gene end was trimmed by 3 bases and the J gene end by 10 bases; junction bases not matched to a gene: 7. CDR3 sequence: CASSAEAGAEQFF. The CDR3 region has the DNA TGTGCCAGCAGCGCAGAGGCGGGAGCGGAGCAGTTCTTC.

The CDR3 loop is CASSSFVSSGRGTGELFF. The CDR3 DNA reads TGTGCCAGCAGCTCTTTCGTGTCAAGCGGGAGGGGGACCGGGGAGCTGTTTTTT. The chain couples TRBV11-2 to TRBJ2-2, with 10 bases aligning to TRBD2. Germline values: CDR1 SGHAT, CDR2 FQNNGV. Trimming at V came to 4 bases and at J to 5 bases, leaving 13 bases not matched to a gene. The CDR3 extends over 18 amino acids.

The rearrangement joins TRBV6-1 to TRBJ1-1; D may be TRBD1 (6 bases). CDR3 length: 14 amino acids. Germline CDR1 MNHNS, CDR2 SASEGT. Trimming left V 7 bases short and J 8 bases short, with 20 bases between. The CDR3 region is CASTPGARQVEAFF. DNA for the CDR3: TGTGCCAGCACCCCCGGGGCCCGACAGGTAGAAGCTTTCTTT.

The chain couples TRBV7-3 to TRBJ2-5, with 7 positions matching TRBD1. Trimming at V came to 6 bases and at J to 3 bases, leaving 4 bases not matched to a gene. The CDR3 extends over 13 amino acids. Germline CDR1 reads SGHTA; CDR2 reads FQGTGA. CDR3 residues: CASRRTGEETQYF. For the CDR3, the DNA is TGTGCCAGCAGGCGGACAGGAGAAGAGACCCAGTACTTC.

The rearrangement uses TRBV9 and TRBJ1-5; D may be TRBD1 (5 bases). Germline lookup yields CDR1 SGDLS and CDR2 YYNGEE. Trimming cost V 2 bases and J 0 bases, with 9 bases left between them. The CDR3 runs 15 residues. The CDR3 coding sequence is TGTGCCAGCAGCGTGTCAGGGATTAGCAATCAGCCCCAGCATTTT. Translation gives CASSVSGISNQPQHF.

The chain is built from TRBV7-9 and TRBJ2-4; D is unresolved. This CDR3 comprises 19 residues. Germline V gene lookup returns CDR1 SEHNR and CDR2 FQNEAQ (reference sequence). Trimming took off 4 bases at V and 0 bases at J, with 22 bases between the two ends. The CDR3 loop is CASSSPRIDSGIAKNIQYF. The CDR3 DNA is TGTGCCAGCAGCTCCCCCCGGATTGACTCTGGAATAGCCAAAAACATTCAGTACTTC.

The CDR3 reads CASNGLAGAGELFF. The CDR3 DNA reads as TGTGCCAGCAACGGACTAGCGGGAGCCGGGGAGCTGTTTTTT. V is TRBV6-6 and J is TRBJ2-2; 13 bases are a match to TRBD2. Germline V gives CDR1 MNHNY, CDR2 SVGAGI (reference sequence). V gave up 7 bases and J gave up 6 bases; unmatched junction bases: 2. The CDR3 has 14 amino acids.

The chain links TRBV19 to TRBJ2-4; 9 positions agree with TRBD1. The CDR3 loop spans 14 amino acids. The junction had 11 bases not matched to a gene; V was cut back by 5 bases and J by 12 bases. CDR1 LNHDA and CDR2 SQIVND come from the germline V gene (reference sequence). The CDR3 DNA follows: TGTGCCAGTAGTGGGACAGGGTCCCTAAATAGTCAGTACTTC. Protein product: CASSGTGSLNSQYF.

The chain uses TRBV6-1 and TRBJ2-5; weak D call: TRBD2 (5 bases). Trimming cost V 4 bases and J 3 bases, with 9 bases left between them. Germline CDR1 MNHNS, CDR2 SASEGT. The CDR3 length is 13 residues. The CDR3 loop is CASSVPLEETQYF. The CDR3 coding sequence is TGTGCCAGCAGTGTCCCACTAGAAGAGACCCAGTACTTC.

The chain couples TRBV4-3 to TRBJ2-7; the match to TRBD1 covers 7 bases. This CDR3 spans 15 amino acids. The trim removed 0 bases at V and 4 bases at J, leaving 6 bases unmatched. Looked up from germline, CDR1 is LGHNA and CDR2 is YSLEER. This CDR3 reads CASSQDRTGTYEQYF. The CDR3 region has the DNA TGCGCCAGCAGCCAAGACAGGACAGGAACGTACGAGCAGTACTTC.

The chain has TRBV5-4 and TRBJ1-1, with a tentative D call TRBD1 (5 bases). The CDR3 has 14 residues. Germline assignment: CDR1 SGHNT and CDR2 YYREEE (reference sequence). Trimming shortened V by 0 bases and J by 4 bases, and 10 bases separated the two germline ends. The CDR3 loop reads CASSLGGATTEAFF. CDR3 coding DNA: TGTGCCAGCAGCTTGGGGGGCGCGACCACTGAAGCTTTCTTT. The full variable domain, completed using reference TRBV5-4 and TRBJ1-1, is ETGVTQSPTHLIKTRGQQVTLRCSSQSGHNTVSWYQQALGQGPQFIFQYYREEENGRGNFPPRFSGLQFPNYSSELNVNALELDDSALYLCASSLGGATTEAFFGQGTRLTVV.

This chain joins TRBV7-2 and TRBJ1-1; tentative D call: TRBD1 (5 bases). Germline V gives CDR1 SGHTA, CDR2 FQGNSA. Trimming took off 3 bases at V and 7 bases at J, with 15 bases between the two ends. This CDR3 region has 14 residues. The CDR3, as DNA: TGTGCCAGCAGCTTTGCATACGGGAGGGGTGAAGCTTTCTTT. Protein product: CASSFAYGRGEAFF.

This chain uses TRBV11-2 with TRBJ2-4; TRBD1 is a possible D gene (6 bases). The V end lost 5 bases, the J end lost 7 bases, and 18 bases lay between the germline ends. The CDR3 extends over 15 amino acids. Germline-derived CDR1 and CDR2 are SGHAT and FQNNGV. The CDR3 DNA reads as TGTGCCAGCAGCCTACGCCCAGGGACATTCAACATTCAGTACTTC. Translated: CASSLRPGTFNIQYF.

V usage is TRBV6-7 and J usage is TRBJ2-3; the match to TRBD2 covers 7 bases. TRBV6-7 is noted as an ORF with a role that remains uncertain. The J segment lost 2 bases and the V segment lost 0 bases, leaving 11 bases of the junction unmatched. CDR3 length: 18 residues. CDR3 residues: CASSYSTSTSRVTDTQYF. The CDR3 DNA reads TGTGCCAGCAGTTACTCAACCTCGACTAGCAGAGTCACAGATACGCAGTATTTT.